The clone carrying this T cell receptor (beta chain) was recorded only once. The data are from a study of blood T cell repertoires in COVID-19. Study overall: T cells, B-cell-depleted T cells, or PBMCs supplied cDNA or gDNA.

Adults between about 18 and 89 years of age took part from 24 US areas. CDR1 is SGHAT and CDR2 is FQNNGV in the germline V gene. Trimming cost V 1 base and J 7 bases; bases outside gene matches: 3. The CDR3 has 16 residues. In the authors' methods: Amplification from reference gene primers served as the basis for estimated nucleated cell counts. Data came from immunoSEQ multiplex PCR; TCRdb stores just in-frame clones and leaves some out. V and J calls plus clone size are reproduced from that table; the DNA served to infer D and trimming. The sample consists of 200,000 or so clones, 83% of them appearing once.

The rearrangement joins TRBV11-2 to TRBJ2-1, with 14 bases fitting TRBD2. The source of this sequence is a woman between 45 and 65 years old who had been exposed to COVID-19. Sequencing was done on a sample of PBMCs or T cells enriched from blood (not recorded which). The CDR3 is CASSLGLAGGRNEQFF. CDR3 bases: TGTGCCAGCAGCTTAGGACTAGCGGGGGGGCGGAATGAGCAGTTCTTC.